This paragraph covers one T cell receptor (beta chain) sequence. Its antigen remains unknown. For the second PCR, which ran for about 6 to 11 cycles, a sample-barcoded 5' primer and a J-beta primer mix were used. TCRdb itself ran the 5' RACE reads through MiXCR, one entry per CDR3 protein. The sample carries about 800,000 distinct CDR3 sequences, 58% recorded once. The sample is drawn from a study of blood T cells in healthy people across ages. General study points: Diversity figures derived from one million T cells were judged to underestimate the true value.

The trim removed 6 bases at V and 4 bases at J, leaving 14 bases unmatched. Germline CDR1 is SGHAT and CDR2 is FQNNGV. There are 17 residues in the CDR3. Sequenced input: blood. This rearrangement joins TRBV11-2 to TRBJ2-4; 8 bases fit TRBD2. The receptor's source is a man aged 30 to 45 in good health. In DNA, the CDR3 is TGTGCCAGCAGAGGAAAAATTGAGCGGGGGTGGAAAAACATTCAGTACTTC. It translates to CASRGKIERGWKNIQYF.